This paragraph covers one T cell receptor beta chain sequence. The antigen is not known. Sample-barcoded 5' priming and a J-beta primer mix drove a second PCR of roughly 7 to 11 cycles. Carrying 12 random nucleotides, a template-switch adaptor labeled each individual cDNA molecule. TCRdb called the 5' RACE reads again in MiXCR, with one record for every CDR3 protein. The sample lists hundreds of thousands of distinct CDR3 sequences, approximately 44% occurring once. These data belong to a study of blood T cells in healthy people across ages. CDR3 length equals 15 residues. The V end was cut by 8 bases, the J end by 0 bases, with 16 bases between. Regarding the study as a whole: TCR beta diversity correlated strongly with naive T cell percentage. Because sorting was not performed, PBMCs prevented conclusive naive versus antigen-experienced comparison.

Total RNA amounts of at least 6 micrograms were extracted per sample. The source is a man in his 60s in good health. The J gene is TRBJ1-2, the V gene TRBV12-3 or TRBV12-4, with D hard to call. Sequenced input: blood. CDR3 amino acids: CASGLSGATNYGYTF. In DNA form, the CDR3 reads TGTGCCAGCGGGTTATCAGGAGCCACTAACTATGGCTACACCTTC.